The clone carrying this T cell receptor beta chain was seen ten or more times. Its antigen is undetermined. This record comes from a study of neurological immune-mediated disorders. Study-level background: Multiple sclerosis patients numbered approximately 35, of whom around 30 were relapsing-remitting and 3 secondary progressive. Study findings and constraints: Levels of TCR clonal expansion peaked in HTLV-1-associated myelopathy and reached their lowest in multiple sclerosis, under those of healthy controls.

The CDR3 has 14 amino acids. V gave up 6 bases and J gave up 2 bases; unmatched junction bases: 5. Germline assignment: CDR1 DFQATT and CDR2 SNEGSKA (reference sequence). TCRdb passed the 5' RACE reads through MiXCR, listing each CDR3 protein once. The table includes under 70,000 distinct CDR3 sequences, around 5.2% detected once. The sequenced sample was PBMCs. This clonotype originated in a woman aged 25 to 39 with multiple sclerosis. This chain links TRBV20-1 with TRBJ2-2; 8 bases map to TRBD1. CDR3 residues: CSAPGQDNTGELFF. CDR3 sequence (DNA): TGCAGTGCCCCGGGACAGGATAACACCGGGGAGCTGTTTTTT.